Listed here are 8 T cell receptor beta chains from one sample, sequenced in a study of blood T cell repertoires in COVID-19. Profiled with immunoSEQ multiplex PCR; TCRdb holds only in-frame clones, not every one. The table includes some 270,000 clones, 84% detected once. The sequencing input was peripheral blood. The receptors shown here come from a woman between 40 and 55 years old who had recovered from COVID-19.

The chain is built from TRBV7-3 and TRBJ2-7; TRBD1 matches at 8 bases. Germline values: CDR1 SGHTA, CDR2 FQGTGA. With 4 bases clipped from V and 5 bases from J, the junction kept 7 bases outside the gene matches. CDR3 length: 14 residues. CDR3 loop: CASSSRQGRNEQYF. DNA of the CDR3: TGTGCCAGCAGCTCCAGACAGGGGAGGAACGAGCAGTACTTC.

This chain links TRBV28 with TRBJ1-2; TRBD1 matches 7 bases. The CDR3 spans 16 residues. V was clipped by 6 bases and J by 4 bases; unmatched bases: 14. Germline V gene data show CDR1 as MDHEN and CDR2 as SYDVKM. CDR3 DNA: TGTGCCAGCAGGAGGCCAGGGACAGCAATTACCTATGGCTACACCTTC. Residues: CASRRPGTAITYGYTF.

The chain couples TRBV30 to TRBJ1-5; weak D call: TRBD1 (5 bases). V dropped 0 bases and J dropped 4 bases, with 13 bases sitting between them. Germline-derived CDR1 and CDR2 are GTSNPN and SVGIG (reference sequence). CDR3 size: 15 residues. The CDR3 protein is CAWSVMTGGNQPQHF. Written as DNA, the CDR3 is TGTGCCTGGAGTGTAATGACGGGGGGGAATCAGCCCCAGCATTTT.

The chain uses TRBV18 and TRBJ2-2; TRBD1 matches 7 bases. The V gene end was trimmed by 5 bases and the J gene end by 1 base; junction bases not matched to a gene: 4. CDR3 length: 15 residues. The germline gives CDR1 KGHSH, CDR2 LQKENI. The CDR3 nucleotides are TGTGCCAGCTCAACAAGACAGGGGAACACCGGGGAGCTGTTTTTT. It encodes CASSTRQGNTGELFF.

V usage is TRBV18 and J usage is TRBJ1-1; the match to TRBD1 covers 11 bases. The CDR3 is 15 residues long. After removal of 5 bases from V and 2 bases from J, the junction contained 4 bases not matched to a gene. CDR1 and CDR2 from the germline V gene are KGHSH and LQKENI. CDR3 sequence: CASSGGTGGNTEAFF. The DNA for the CDR3 is TGTGCCAGCTCAGGCGGGACAGGGGGTAACACTGAAGCTTTCTTT.

This rearrangement joins TRBV7-2 to TRBJ1-6; weak D call: TRBD1 (6 bases). This CDR3 region has 15 residues. V dropped 5 bases and J dropped 3 bases, with 11 bases sitting between them. Germline-derived CDR1 and CDR2 are SGHTA and FQGNSA. The CDR3 spells CASSGRDNYNSPLHF. The CDR3 DNA reads as TGTGCCAGCAGCGGCCGGGACAACTATAATTCACCCCTCCACTTT.

The chain carries TRBV5-1 and TRBJ1-6; TRBD1 matches 7 bases. CDR1 and CDR2 (germline): SGHRS, YFSETQ. The CDR3 totals 14 residues. V trimming: 4 bases; J trimming: 8 bases; junction bases outside the gene matches: 6. The CDR3: CASSPGQFDSPLHF. The DNA for the CDR3 is TGCGCCAGCAGCCCGGGACAGTTTGATTCACCCCTCCACTTT.

This clone was counted a single time. J is TRBJ1-2 and V is TRBV6-5; 7 bases line up with TRBD1. The CDR3 length is 13 residues. Germline CDR1 reads MNHEY; CDR2 reads SVGAGI. With V trimmed by 5 bases and J by 7 bases, 7 bases remained unmatched. The DNA of the CDR3 is TGTGCCAGCAGTACAACAGGGGTGGCTGGCTACACCTTC. This sequence encodes CASSTTGVAGYTF.